This TCR beta chain was found in a study of blood T cell repertoires in COVID-19. Study-level background: Collection of acute and convalescent COVID-19 samples took place in the United States, Italy and Spain. PBMCs, B-cell-depleted T cells, or T cells were the source of the cDNA or gDNA that made up the material.

This clone showed up just once. V was clipped by 1 base and J by 7 bases; unmatched bases: 11. There are 16 residues in the CDR3. The germline V gene has CDR1 MNHEY and CDR2 SMNVEV (reference sequence). Authors' methods: Researchers report that nucleated cell counts were estimated from reference gene primer amplification. Generated by immunoSEQ multiplex PCR, the TCRdb table keeps only in-frame clones and is missing some. The V and J calls and clone size were taken over from that table, and D and trimming were inferred from the DNA. The table shows about 86,000 clones, with approximately 83% occurring only once.

The receptor was derived from an elderly woman with active or convalescent COVID-19. Sequencing input: peripheral blood. The J gene is TRBJ2-7, the V gene TRBV27; 9 bases are a match to TRBD1. CDR3: CASSLFPAQGAREQYF. CDR3 in DNA: TGTGCCAGCAGTTTATTCCCGGCACAGGGGGCGCGGGAGCAGTACTTC.